The sequence of this T cell receptor (beta chain) was determined in a study of Graves' ophthalmopathy and Graves' hyperthyroidism. Scientists amplified the TCR beta CDR3 regions from RNA transcripts. First-round RT-PCR employed HTBI primers, with a second-round multiplex PCR after it. TCRdb re-analysed the multiplex PCR reads in MiXCR, keeping a single row per CDR3 protein. This table has 450,000 to 600,000 distinct CDR3 sequences, about 40% appearing once. The receptor was derived from an adult man with Graves' hyperthyroidism. Sequencing was carried out using peripheral blood or thyroid tissue (not recorded which).

The CDR3 protein is CASSQFYRTGHSYEQYF. In DNA, the CDR3 is TGCGCCAGCAGCCAATTCTACCGGACAGGGCATTCCTACGAGCAGTACTTC. The rearrangement links TRBV4-1 to TRBJ2-7, with 8 bases aligning to TRBD1. The V gene's germline CDR1 is MGHRA and CDR2 YSYEKL. The V segment lost 2 bases and the J segment 1 base; nucleotides outside the gene matches: 10. The CDR3 has 17 residues.